This T cell receptor (beta chain) stems from a study of blood T cell repertoires in COVID-19. In the study overall: COVID-19 samples collected from the United States, Italy and Spain covered acute and convalescent phases.

All enrollees were about 18 to 100 years old and from around 25 US areas. Cohorts were assigned according to the clinical history that participants reported. Per the authors' pipeline: Reference gene primer amplification yielded estimated nucleated cell counts. The method was immunoSEQ multiplex PCR; TCRdb's version includes in-frame clones alone and lacks a portion of them. V and J calls and clone size follow that table, whereas D and trimming were derived from the DNA. This sample has around 280,000 clones, with nearly 90% found just once. V was clipped by 4 bases and J by 3 bases; unmatched bases: 12. The germline CDR1 and CDR2 sequences are MNHEY and SMNVEV (reference sequence). The CDR3 loop spans 16 amino acids.

J is TRBJ2-7 and V is TRBV27; 7 nucleotides align to TRBD2. Sequencing was done on a sample of PBMCs or T cells enriched from blood (not recorded which). The receptor comes from a woman younger than 30 with acute COVID-19. Here the CDR3 DNA reads TGTGCCAGCAGTTCCCCTAGCGGAAGCGGGGTCTACGAGCAGTACTTC. It is translated as CASSSPSGSGVYEQYF.